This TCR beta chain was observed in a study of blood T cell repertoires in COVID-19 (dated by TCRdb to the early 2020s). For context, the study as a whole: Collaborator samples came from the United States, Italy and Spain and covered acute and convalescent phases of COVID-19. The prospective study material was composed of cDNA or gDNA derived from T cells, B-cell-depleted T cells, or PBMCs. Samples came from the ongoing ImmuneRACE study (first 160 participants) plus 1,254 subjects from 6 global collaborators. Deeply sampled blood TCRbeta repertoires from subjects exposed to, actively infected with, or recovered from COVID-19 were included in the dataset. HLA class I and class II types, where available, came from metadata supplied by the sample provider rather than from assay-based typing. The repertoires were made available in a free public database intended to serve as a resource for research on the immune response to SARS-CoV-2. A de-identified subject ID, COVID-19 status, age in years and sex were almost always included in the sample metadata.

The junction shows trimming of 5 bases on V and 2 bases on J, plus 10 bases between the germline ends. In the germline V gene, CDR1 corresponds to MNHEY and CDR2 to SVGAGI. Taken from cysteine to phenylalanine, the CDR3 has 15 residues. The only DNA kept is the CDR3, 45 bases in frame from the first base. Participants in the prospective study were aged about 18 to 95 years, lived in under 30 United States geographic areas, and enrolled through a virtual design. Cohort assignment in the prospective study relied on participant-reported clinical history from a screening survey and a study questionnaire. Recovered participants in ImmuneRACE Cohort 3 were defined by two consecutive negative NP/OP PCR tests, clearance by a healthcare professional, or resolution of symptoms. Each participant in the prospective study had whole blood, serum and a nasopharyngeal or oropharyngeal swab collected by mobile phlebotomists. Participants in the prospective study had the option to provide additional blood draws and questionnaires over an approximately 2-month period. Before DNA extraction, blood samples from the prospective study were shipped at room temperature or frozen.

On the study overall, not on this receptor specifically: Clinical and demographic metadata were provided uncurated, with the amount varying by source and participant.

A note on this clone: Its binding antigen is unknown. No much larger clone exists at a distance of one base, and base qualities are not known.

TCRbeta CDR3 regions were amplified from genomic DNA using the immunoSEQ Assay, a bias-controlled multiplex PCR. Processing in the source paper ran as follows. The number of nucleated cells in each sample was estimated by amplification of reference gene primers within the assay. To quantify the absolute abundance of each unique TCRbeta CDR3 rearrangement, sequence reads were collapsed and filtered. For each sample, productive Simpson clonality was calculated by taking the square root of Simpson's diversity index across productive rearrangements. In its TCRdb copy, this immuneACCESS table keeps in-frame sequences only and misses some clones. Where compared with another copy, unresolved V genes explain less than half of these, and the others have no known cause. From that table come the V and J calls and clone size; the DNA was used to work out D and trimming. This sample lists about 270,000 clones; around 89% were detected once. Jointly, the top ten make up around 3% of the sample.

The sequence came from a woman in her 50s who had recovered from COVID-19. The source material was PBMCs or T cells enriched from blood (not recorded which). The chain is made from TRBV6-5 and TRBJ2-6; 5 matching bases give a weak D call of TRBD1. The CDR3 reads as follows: CASSPRRAGANVLTF. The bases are TGTGCCAGCAGTCCTCGCAGGGCTGGGGCCAACGTCCTGACTTTC.